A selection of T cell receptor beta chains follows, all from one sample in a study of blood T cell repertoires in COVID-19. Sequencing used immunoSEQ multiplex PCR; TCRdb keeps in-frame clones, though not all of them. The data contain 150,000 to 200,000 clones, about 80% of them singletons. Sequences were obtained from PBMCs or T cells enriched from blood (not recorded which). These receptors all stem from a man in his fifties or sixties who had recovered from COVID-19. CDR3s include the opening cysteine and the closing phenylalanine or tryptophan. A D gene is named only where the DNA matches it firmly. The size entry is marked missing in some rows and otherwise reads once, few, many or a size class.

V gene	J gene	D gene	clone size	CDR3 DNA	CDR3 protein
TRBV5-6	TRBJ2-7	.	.	TGTGCCAGCAGCTTGAAGACTTGGGTCCCCTACGAGCAGTACTTC	CASSLKTWVPYEQYF
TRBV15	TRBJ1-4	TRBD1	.	TGTGCCACCAGCAGGTCGGGACAGCTCCTAACTAATGAAAAACTGTTTTTT	CATSRSGQLLTNEKLFF
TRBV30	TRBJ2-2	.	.	TGTGCCTGGAGACTCGGACTGACGAACACCGGGGAGCTGTTTTTT	CAWRLGLTNTGELFF
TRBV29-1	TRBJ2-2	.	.	TGCAGCGTTGCGCCAGGGGGGACCGGGGAGCTGTTTTTT	CSVAPGGTGELFF
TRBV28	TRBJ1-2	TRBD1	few	TGTGCCAGCAGTTTAGGGGGGACAGGGGGCTATGGCTACACCTTC	CASSLGGTGGYGYTF
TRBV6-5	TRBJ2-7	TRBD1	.	TGTGCCAGCAGTTATGGGGACAGGGGCAACGAGCAGTACTTC	CASSYGDRGNEQYF
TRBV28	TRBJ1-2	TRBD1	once	TGTGCCATCGGACAGGGGGTTAACTATGGCTACACCTTC	CAIGQGVNYGYTF
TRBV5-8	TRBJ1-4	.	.	TGTGCCAGCAGCTTGGGCCGGACCGGGGTATCCCATCAAAAACTGTTTTTT	CASSLGRTGVSHQKLFF
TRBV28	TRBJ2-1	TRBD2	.	TGTGCCAGCATCTCGGGAGGAAAGTACAATGAGCAGTTCTTC	CASISGGKYNEQFF
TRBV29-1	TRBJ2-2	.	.	TGCAGCGTTGAAGAGACTAGATTGGCCGGGGAGCTGTTTTTT	CSVEETRLAGELFF
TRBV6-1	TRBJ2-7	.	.	TGTGCCAGCAGTGACCCCGGGGGAAGATACGAGCAGTACTTC	CASSDPGGRYEQYF
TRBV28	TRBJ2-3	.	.	TGTGCCAGCACCTCACCAAATGGACCCGGGGTGAGCACAGATACGCAGTATTTT	CASTSPNGPGVSTDTQYF
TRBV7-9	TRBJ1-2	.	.	TGTGCCAGCAGCTCGGGAGGGCATGGCTACACCTTC	CASSSGGHGYTF
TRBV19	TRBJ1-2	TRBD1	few	TGTGCCAGTATCGCACGCACAGGGGTTCCTATCGGCTACACCTTC	CASIARTGVPIGYTF
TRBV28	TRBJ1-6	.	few	TGTGCCAGCAGTTTCTTGGTCCAGACGGGGTCACCCCTCCACTTT	CASSFLVQTGSPLHF
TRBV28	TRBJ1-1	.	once	TGTGCCAGCAGTTATAGGGGGAACACTGAAGCTTTCTTT	CASSYRGNTEAFF
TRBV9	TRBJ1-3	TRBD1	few	TGTGCCAGCAGCGTTGGACAGGGCTCTGGAAACACCATATATTTT	CASSVGQGSGNTIYF
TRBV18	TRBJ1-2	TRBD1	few	TGTGCCAGCTCACCAAGGACAGGGGGGGCCTATGGCTACACCTTC	CASSPRTGGAYGYTF
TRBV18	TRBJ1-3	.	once	TGTGCCAGCTCACCCCGGGGGGGAGCCAACACCATATATTTT	CASSPRGGANTIYF
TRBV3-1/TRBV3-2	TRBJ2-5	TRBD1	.	TGTGCCAGCAGCCGTAGACAGGGGGTTGGAGAGACCCAGTACTTC	CASSRRQGVGETQYF
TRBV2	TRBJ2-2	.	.	TGTGCCAGCAGTGTATCCACTATGAAGGCGAACACCGGGGAGCTGTTTTTT	CASSVSTMKANTGELFF
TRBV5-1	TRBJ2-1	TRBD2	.	TGCGCCAGCAGCTGGGAGCTAGCGGGACTCAATGAGCAGTTCTTC	CASSWELAGLNEQFF
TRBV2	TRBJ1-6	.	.	TGTGCCAGCAGGGCCGATGGAGATAATTCACCCCTCCACTTT	CASRADGDNSPLHF
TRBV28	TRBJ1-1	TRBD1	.	TGTGCCAGCAGAAGAGGGGGCAGTTGGCGAAAGGACACTGAAGCTTTCTTT	CASRRGGSWRKDTEAFF
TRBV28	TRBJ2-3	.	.	TGTGCCACCTTCCTAGCACCTAACACAGATACGCAGTATTTT	CATFLAPNTDTQYF
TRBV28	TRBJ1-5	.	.	TGTGCCAGCAGTAAGGGGCAAGGAAGCAATCAGCCCCAGCATTTT	CASSKGQGSNQPQHF
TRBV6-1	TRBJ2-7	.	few	TGTGCCAGCAGTGAACTTGGCAGGGCCTACGAGCAGTACTTC	CASSELGRAYEQYF
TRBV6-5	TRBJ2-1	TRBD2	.	TGTGCCAGCGGACTAGCGCTGTACAATGAGCAGTTCTTC	CASGLALYNEQFF
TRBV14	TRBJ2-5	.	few	TGTGCCAGCAGCCCTGCGGGGACCCAGTACTTC	CASSPAGTQYF
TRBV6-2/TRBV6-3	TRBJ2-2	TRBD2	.	TGTGCCAGCAGTTACGAAGCGGGAGTAAGCGGGGAGCTGTTTTTT	CASSYEAGVSGELFF
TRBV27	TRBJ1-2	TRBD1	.	TGTGCCAGCAGTTCACCCACCGGGACAGGGGACACTGGCTACACCTTC	CASSSPTGTGDTGYTF
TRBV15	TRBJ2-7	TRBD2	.	TGTGCCACCAGCAGAGTGACTAGCGGTGCCTACGAGCAGTACTTC	CATSRVTSGAYEQYF
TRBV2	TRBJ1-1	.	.	TGTGCCAGCAGTCAGATGAACACTGAAGCTTTCTTT	CASSQMNTEAFF
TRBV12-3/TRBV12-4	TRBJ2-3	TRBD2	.	TGTGCCAGCCACACGGGGGGGGATACGCAGTATTTT	CASHTGGDTQYF
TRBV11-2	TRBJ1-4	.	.	TGTGCCAGCAGCCCACAGGTGGGCTATAATGAAAAACTGTTTTTT	CASSPQVGYNEKLFF
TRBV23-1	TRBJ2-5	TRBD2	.	TGCGCCAGCAGTCAATCTGCGGGAGACGTAAGGGAAGAGACCCAGTACTTC	CASSQSAGDVREETQYF
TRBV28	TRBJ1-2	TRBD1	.	TGTGCCAGCTTACAGGGGGCGGTCAACTATGGCTACACCTTC	CASLQGAVNYGYTF
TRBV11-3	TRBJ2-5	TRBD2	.	TGTGCCAGCAGGCCCCGGACTAGCGGGGACCAAGAGACCCAGTACTTC	CASRPRTSGDQETQYF
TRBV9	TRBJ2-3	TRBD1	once	TGTGCCAGCAGCGATCAACAGGGGTTCGGGGAGGATACGCAGTATTTT	CASSDQQGFGEDTQYF
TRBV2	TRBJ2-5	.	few	TGTGCCAGCAGTGGAAACGGGGGAGAGACCCAGTACTTC	CASSGNGGETQYF
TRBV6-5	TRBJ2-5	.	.	TGTGCCAGCAGGGGGAGCCCCTCGAGAGAGACCCAGTACTTC	CASRGSPSRETQYF
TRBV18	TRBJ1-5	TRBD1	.	TGTGCCAGCTCACCCGACAGGGGCGGGGGTCAGCCCCAGCATTTT	CASSPDRGGGQPQHF
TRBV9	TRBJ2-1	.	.	TGTGCCAGCAGCGCCGGGGTCTCCTACAATGAGCAGTTCTTC	CASSAGVSYNEQFF
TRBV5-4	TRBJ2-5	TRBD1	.	TGTGCCAGCAGCGGGACAGGCACCCTCGGAGAGACCCAGTACTTC	CASSGTGTLGETQYF
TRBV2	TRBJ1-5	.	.	TGTGCCAGCACGGGTAATGGCAATCAGCCCCAGCATTTT	CASTGNGNQPQHF
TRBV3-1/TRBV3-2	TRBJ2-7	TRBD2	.	TGTGCCAGCAGCCCAGCCGGGACTAGCGGGCTGCCTGCCTACGAGCAGTACTTC	CASSPAGTSGLPAYEQYF
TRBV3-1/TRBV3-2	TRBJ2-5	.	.	TGTGCCAGCAGCCAAGGGGTAGCGGATAATGCGTCCCAGTACTTC	CASSQGVADNASQYF
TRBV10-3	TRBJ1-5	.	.	TGTGCCATCAGTTTACAGGGAGGCAATCAGCCCCAGCATTTT	CAISLQGGNQPQHF
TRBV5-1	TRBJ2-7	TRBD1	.	TGCGCCAGCAGCTTGGCCAGGACAGGGGCAGCATACGAGCAGTACTTC	CASSLARTGAAYEQYF
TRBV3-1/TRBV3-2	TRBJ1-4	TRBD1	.	TGTGCCAGCAGCCAGCTGGGGACAGGGTTGGAAAAACTGTTTTTT	CASSQLGTGLEKLFF